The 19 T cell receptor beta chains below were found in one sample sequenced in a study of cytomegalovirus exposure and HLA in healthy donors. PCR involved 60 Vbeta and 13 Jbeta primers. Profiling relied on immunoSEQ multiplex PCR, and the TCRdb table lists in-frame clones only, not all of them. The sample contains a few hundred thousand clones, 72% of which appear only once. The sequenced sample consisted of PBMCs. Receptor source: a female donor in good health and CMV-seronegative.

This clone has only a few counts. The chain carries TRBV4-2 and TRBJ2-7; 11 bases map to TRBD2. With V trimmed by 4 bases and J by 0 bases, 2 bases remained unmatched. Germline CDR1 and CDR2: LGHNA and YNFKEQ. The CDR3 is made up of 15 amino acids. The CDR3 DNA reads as TGTGCCAGCAGCCCAACTAGCGGGAGCTCCTACGAGCAGTACTTC. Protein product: CASSPTSGSSYEQYF.

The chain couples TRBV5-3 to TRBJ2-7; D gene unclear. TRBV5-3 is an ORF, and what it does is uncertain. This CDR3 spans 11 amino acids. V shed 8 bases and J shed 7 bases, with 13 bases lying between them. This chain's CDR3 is CARRVMREQYF. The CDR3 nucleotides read TGTGCCAGGAGAGTAATGAGGGAGCAGTACTTC.

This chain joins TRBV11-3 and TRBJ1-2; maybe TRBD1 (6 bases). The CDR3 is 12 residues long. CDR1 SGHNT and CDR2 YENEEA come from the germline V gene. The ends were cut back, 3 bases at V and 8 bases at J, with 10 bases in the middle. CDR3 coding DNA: TGTGCCAGCAGCTTGGGGGGGCCCGGCTACACCTTC. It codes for CASSLGGPGYTF.

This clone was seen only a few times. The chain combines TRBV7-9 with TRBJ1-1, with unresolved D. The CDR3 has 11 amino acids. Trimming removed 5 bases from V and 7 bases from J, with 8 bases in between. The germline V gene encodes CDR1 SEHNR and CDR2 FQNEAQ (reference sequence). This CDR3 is CASSDYLEAFF. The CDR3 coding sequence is TGTGCCAGCAGCGACTACCTTGAAGCTTTCTTT.

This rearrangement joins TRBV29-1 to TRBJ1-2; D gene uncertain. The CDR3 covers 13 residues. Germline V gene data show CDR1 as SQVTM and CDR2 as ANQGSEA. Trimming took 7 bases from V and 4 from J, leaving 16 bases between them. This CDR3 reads CSANEKAGYGYTF. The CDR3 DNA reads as TGCAGCGCCAATGAAAAAGCGGGCTATGGCTACACCTTC.

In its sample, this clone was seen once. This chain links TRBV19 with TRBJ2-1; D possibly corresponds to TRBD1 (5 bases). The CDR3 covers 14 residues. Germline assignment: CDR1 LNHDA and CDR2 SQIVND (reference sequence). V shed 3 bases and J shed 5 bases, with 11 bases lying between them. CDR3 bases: TGTGCCAGTAGTATTAGCAGGGTTGACAATGAGCAGTTCTTC. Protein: CASSISRVDNEQFF.

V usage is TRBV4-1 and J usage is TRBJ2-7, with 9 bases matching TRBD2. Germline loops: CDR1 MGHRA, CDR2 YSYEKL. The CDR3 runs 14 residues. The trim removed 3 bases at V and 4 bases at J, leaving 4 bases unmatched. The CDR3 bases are TGCGCCAGCAGCCATCGTAGCGGGAGTTACGAGCAGTACTTC. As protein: CASSHRSGSYEQYF.

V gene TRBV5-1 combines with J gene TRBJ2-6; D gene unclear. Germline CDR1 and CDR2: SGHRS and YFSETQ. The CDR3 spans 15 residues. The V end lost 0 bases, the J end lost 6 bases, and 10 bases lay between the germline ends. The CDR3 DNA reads TGCGCCAGCAGCTTGGGGCAGGTTCAGGCCAACGTCCTGACTTTC. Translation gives CASSLGQVQANVLTF.

In nucleotides, the CDR3 is TGTGCCAGCATTTTAGGACTAGCGGGAATTAGTGAGACCCAGTACTTC. This encodes CASILGLAGISETQYF. The chain employs TRBV5-8 and TRBJ2-5; TRBD2 agrees at 12 bases. Per the germline V gene, CDR1 is SGHTS and CDR2 is YDEGEE. V lost 6 bases and J lost 5; bases outside the gene matches: 11. CDR3 size: 16 residues.

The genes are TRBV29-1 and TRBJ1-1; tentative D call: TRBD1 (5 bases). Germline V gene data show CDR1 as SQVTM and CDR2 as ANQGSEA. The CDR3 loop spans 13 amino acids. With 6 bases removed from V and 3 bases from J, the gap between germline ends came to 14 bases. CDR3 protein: CSVKRGYDTEAFF. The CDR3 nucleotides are TGCAGCGTCAAAAGGGGCTACGACACTGAAGCTTTCTTT.

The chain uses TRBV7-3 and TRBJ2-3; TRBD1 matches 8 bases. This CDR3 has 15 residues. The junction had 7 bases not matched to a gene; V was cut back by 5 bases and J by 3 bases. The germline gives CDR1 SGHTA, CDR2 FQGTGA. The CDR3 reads CASSPGTGHTDTQYF. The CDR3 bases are TGTGCCAGCAGCCCAGGGACAGGTCATACAGATACGCAGTATTTT. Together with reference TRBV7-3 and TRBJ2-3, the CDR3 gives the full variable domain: GAGVSQTPSNKVTEKGKYVELRCDPISGHTALYWYRQSLGQGPEFLIYFQGTGAADDSGLPNDRFFAVRPEGSVSTLKIQRTERGDSAVYLCASSPGTGHTDTQYFGPGTRLTVL.

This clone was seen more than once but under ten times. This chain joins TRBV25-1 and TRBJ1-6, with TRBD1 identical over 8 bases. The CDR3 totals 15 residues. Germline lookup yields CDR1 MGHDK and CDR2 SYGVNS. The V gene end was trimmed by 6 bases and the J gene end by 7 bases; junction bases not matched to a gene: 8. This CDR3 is CASSSRDRRNSPLHF. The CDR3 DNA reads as TGTGCCAGCAGCTCCAGGGACAGGAGAAATTCACCCCTCCACTTT.

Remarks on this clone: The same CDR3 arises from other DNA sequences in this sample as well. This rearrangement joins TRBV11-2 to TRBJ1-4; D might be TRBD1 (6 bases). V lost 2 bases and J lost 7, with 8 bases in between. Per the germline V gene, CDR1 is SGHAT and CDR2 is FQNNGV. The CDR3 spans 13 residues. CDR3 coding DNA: TGTGCCAGCAGCTTATTAGGGGGTGAAAAACTGTTTTTT. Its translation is CASSLLGGEKLFF.

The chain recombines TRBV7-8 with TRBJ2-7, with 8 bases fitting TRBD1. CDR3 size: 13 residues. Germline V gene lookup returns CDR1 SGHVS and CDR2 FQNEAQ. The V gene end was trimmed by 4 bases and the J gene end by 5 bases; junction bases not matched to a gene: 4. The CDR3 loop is CASSSWTGNEQYF. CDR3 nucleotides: TGTGCCAGCAGCTCCTGGACAGGGAACGAGCAGTACTTC.

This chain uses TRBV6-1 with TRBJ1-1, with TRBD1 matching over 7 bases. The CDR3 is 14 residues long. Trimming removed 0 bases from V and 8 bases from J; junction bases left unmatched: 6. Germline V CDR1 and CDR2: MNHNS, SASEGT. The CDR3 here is CASSEATTGPEAFF. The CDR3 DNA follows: TGTGCCAGCAGTGAAGCCACGACAGGGCCGGAAGCTTTCTTT.

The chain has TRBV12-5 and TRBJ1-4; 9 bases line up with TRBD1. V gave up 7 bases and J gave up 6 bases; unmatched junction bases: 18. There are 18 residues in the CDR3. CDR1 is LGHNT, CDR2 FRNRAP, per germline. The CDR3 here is CASVFSLDRGSADEKLFF. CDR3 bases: TGTGCTAGTGTTTTCTCCTTGGACAGGGGTTCTGCCGATGAAAAACTGTTTTTT.

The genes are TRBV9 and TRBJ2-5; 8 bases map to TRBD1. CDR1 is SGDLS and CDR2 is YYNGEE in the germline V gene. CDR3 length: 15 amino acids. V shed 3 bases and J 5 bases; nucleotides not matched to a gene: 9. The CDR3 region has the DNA TGTGCCAGCAGCGCCATTTCAGGGGGCGCGGAGACCCAGTACTTC. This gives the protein CASSAISGGAETQYF.

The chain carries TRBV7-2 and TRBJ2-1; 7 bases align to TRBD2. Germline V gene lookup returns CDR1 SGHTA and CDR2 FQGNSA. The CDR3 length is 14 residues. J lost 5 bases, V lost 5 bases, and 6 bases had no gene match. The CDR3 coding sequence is TGTGCCAGCAGCCTCCGGCTAGCGGACAATGAGCAGTTCTTC. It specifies CASSLRLADNEQFF.

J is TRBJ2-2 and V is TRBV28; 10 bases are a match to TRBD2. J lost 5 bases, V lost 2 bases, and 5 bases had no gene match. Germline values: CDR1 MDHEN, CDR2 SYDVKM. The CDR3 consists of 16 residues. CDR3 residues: CASSLGASGRTGELFF. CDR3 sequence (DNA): TGTGCCAGCAGTTTAGGCGCTAGCGGGAGAACCGGGGAGCTGTTTTTT.